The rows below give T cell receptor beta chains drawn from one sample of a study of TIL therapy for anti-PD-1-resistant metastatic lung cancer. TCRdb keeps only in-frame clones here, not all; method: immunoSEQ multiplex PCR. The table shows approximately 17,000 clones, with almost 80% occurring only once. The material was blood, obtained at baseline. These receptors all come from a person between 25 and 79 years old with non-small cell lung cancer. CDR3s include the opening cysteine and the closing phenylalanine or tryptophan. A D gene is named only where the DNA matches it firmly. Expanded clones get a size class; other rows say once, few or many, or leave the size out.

CASRPVTGIREQYF	TGTGCCAGCCGGCCCGTAACAGGCATAAGGGAGCAGTACTTC	TRBV6-5	TRBJ2-7	.	.
CASSQAGTGEQYF	TGTGCCAGCAGCCAAGCGGGAACGGGCGAGCAGTACTTC	TRBV14	TRBJ2-7	.	.
CASSSPGLGFNEQFF	TGTGCCAGCAGCTCCCCGGGACTAGGGTTCAATGAGCAGTTCTTC	TRBV11-2	TRBJ2-1	TRBD2	.
CASSKEISGRAYEQYF	TGTGCCAGCAGCAAAGAAATTAGCGGGAGGGCCTACGAGCAGTACTTC	TRBV5-6	TRBJ2-7	TRBD2	.
CASRSGAFYEQYF	TGCGCCAGCAGATCCGGAGCATTTTACGAGCAGTACTTC	TRBV5-1	TRBJ2-7	.	.
CASTREGGPNTGELFF	TGTGCCAGTACTCGTGAGGGGGGACCGAACACCGGGGAGCTGTTTTTT	TRBV19	TRBJ2-2	.	few
CASSEVGGVDEKLFF	TGTGCCAGCAGTGAAGTAGGGGGGGTGGATGAAAAACTGTTTTTT	TRBV25-1	TRBJ1-4	.	.
CASSLRYGRGIETQYF	TGTGCCAGCAGCTTAAGGTACGGGCGAGGCATAGAGACCCAGTACTTC	TRBV5-5	TRBJ2-5	.	.
CASSLLNRAYGYTF	TGTGCCAGCAGCCTATTAAACCGGGCCTATGGCTACACCTTC	TRBV3-1/TRBV3-2	TRBJ1-2	.	once
CASSTPLGGYGYTF	TGTGCCAGTAGTACCCCTCTGGGAGGGTATGGCTACACCTTC	TRBV19	TRBJ1-2	.	.
CASSATPGPEAFF	TGTGCCAGCAGCGCTACCCCGGGCCCTGAAGCTTTCTTT	TRBV13	TRBJ1-1	.	.
CASSLAAWRPLQHLKFF	TGTGCCAGCAGCTTAGCGGCATGGAGACCGCTACAACACCTTAAGTTCTTC	TRBV12-1	TRBJ2-1	.	.
CASSLSGGEDTQYF	TGTGCCAGCAGTTTATCGGGCGGGGAAGATACGCAGTATTTT	TRBV27	TRBJ2-3	.	.
CASSPTSLSQRGNTIYF	TGTGCCAGCAGCCCGACGAGCCTTTCACAGAGGGGAAACACCATATATTTT	TRBV3-1/TRBV3-2	TRBJ1-3	.	.
CASSGGTNTEAFF	TGTGCCAGCTCCGGGGGGACTAACACTGAAGCTTTCTTT	TRBV7-3	TRBJ1-1	.	.
CASSDYSSGANVLTF	TGTGCCAGCAGTGACTATAGCTCTGGGGCCAACGTCCTGACTTTC	TRBV6-4	TRBJ2-6	.	.
CASSPGQGQPQHF	TGTGCCAGCAGCCCGGGACAGGGTCAGCCCCAGCATTTT	TRBV11-2	TRBJ1-5	TRBD1	few
CASSLISTEAFF	TGTGCCAGCAGCTTAATATCAACTGAAGCTTTCTTT	TRBV5-8	TRBJ1-1	.	.
CASSLGYGGNTEAFF	TGTGCCAGCAGCTTGGGCTACGGGGGGAACACTGAAGCTTTCTTT	TRBV13	TRBJ1-1	.	.
CASSQDVVETQYF	TGTGCCAGCAGCCAAGATGTGGTAGAGACCCAGTACTTC	TRBV11-3	TRBJ2-5	.	.
CAFPDRDGYTF	TGTGCCTTTCCGGACAGGGATGGCTACACCTTC	TRBV24-1	TRBJ1-2	TRBD1	.
CASSQGRTAGDEQFF	TGTGCCAGCAGCCAAGGACGGACAGCGGGCGATGAGCAGTTCTTC	TRBV4-2	TRBJ2-1	.	.
CASSHDPDNSPLHF	TGTGCCAGCAGCCACGACCCCGATAATTCACCCCTCCACTTT	TRBV3-1/TRBV3-2	TRBJ1-6	.	.
CASSSLYEQYF	TGCGCCAGCAGCTCCTTATACGAGCAGTACTTC	TRBV5-1	TRBJ2-7	.	once
CASSGGPNQPQHF	TGTGCCAGCAGCGGCGGCCCCAATCAGCCCCAGCATTTT	TRBV7-2	TRBJ1-5	.	few
CASSVVPYITDSTDTQYF	TGTGCCAGCAGCGTAGTCCCCTACATAACGGATTCCACAGATACGCAGTATTTT	TRBV9	TRBJ2-3	.	few
CSAGWGATNEKLFF	TGCAGCGCCGGTTGGGGTGCAACTAATGAAAAACTGTTTTTT	TRBV29-1	TRBJ1-4	.	.
CASRPAGGREQFF	TGCGCCAGCAGGCCAGCGGGGGGGCGGGAGCAGTTCTTC	TRBV5-1	TRBJ2-1	TRBD2	.
CASSSAKGRYEQYF	TGCGCCAGCAGCTCCGCAAAGGGAAGATACGAGCAGTACTTC	TRBV5-1	TRBJ2-7	.	.
CASRDRGTGYTF	TGTGCCAGTAGGGATCGGGGGACGGGCTACACCTTC	TRBV19	TRBJ1-2	.	few
CASVPSGNTEAFF	TGTGCCAGCGTACCCAGCGGGAACACTGAAGCTTTCTTT	TRBV12-3/TRBV12-4	TRBJ1-1	.	once
CASRIGAYEQFF	TGCGCCAGCAGGATCGGGGCATATGAGCAGTTCTTC	TRBV5-1	TRBJ2-1	.	few
CASRGTPTNEKLFF	TGTGCCAGCCGAGGGACGCCGACTAATGAAAAACTGTTTTTT	TRBV25-1	TRBJ1-4	.	.
CASRAAMNTEAFF	TGTGCCAGCAGGGCGGCGATGAACACTGAAGCTTTCTTT	TRBV6-5	TRBJ1-1	.	.
CASQFWGGNNEQFF	TGTGCCAGTCAATTCTGGGGGGGAAACAATGAGCAGTTCTTC	TRBV19	TRBJ2-1	TRBD2	few
CASSPEGAGANVLTF	TGCGCCAGCAGCCCAGAGGGAGCTGGGGCCAACGTCCTGACTTTC	TRBV5-1	TRBJ2-6	.	.
CASSLPSTEKLFF	TGTGCCAGCAGTTTGCCCAGTACTGAAAAACTGTTTTTT	TRBV28	TRBJ1-4	.	.
CASSSTGYTGELFF	TGTGCCAGCAGCTCGACAGGGTACACCGGGGAGCTGTTTTTT	TRBV7-3	TRBJ2-2	TRBD1	.
CASSQDSIGPQHF	TGCGCCAGCAGCCAAGATTCGATTGGGCCCCAGCATTTT	TRBV4-3	TRBJ1-5	.	.
CASIRREGETQYF	TGTGCCAGCATTAGGCGGGAGGGGGAGACCCAGTACTTC	TRBV6-5	TRBJ2-5	TRBD2	.
CASSQSGSFYEQYF	TGTGCCAGCAGCCAGAGTGGGAGTTTTTACGAGCAGTACTTC	TRBV14	TRBJ2-7	.	.
CASSEVQATGELFF	TGTGCCAGCAGTGAAGTGCAGGCCACCGGGGAGCTGTTTTTT	TRBV6-1	TRBJ2-2	.	.
CASSQITGVGNSPLHF	TGTGCCAGCAGCCAAATAACAGGGGTCGGTAATTCACCCCTCCACTTT	TRBV3-1/TRBV3-2	TRBJ1-6	TRBD1	.
CASSSSKTSDHYEQYF	TGCGCCAGCAGCTCATCTAAGACTAGCGACCACTACGAGCAGTACTTC	TRBV5-1	TRBJ2-7	TRBD2	.